This T cell receptor beta chain originates from a study of blood T cell repertoires in COVID-19. Study summary: Italy, Spain and the United States were the sources of the convalescent and acute COVID-19 samples. The analysed material was cDNA or gDNA that came from T cells, B-cell-depleted T cells, or PBMCs.

Living in 24 US areas, the participants were between 18 and 89 years of age. Recovered status applied to Cohort 3 donors who had two consecutive negative PCRs. It also applied to those with clearance or with symptom resolution. V was clipped by 6 bases and J by 3 bases; unmatched bases: 6. The CDR3 consists of 14 residues. Data came from immunoSEQ multiplex PCR; TCRdb stores just in-frame clones and leaves some out. The repertoire holds roughly 150,000 clones, 80% seen once, with about 6% in the top ten. This clonotype was sampled from a man aged 40-49 years who had recovered from COVID-19. V and J are TRBV23-1 and TRBJ1-1; 8 bases fit TRBD1. TRBV23-1 is an ORF for which the function is uncertain. Sequencing was performed on PBMCs or T cells enriched from blood (not recorded which). The CDR3 protein is CASSLQGGYTEAFF. As DNA, the CDR3 is TGCGCCAGCAGCCTACAGGGGGGTTACACTGAAGCTTTCTTT.